This T cell receptor beta chain is drawn from a study of neoadjuvant nivolumab and ipilimumab in lung cancer. Study outcomes and limitations: Higher pretherapy blood TCR richness went with higher resected-tumor richness. TCR clonality did not significantly correlate with pathologic tumor regression.

The table came from immunoSEQ multiplex PCR; TCRdb's copy has only in-frame clones and leaves some out. The sample yields thousands of clones, over 70% seen once. Germline assignment: CDR1 MNHNS and CDR2 SASEGT. CDR3 size: 12 residues. The V end lost 3 bases, the J end lost 8 bases, and 7 bases lay between the germline ends. In regard to this clone: Its antigen is currently unknown.

Sequences were derived from tumor tissue, sampled after neoadjuvant nivolumab, alone or with ipilimumab, at or shortly before surgery. The V and J genes are TRBV6-1 and TRBJ1-4; no definite D call. The sequence was collected from an adult with non-small cell lung cancer. CDR3 nucleotide sequence: TGTGCCAGCAGTGACTTGGAAGAAAAACTGTTTTTT. Its translation: CASSDLEEKLFF.